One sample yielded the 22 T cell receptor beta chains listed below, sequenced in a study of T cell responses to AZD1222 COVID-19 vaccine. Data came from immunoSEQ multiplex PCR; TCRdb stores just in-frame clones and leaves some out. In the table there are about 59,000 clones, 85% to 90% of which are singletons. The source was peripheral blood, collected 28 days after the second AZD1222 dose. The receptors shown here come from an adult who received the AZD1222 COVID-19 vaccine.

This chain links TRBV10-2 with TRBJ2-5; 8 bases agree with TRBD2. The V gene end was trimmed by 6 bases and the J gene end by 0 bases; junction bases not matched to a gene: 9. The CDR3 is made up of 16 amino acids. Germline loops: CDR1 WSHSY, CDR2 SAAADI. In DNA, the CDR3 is TGCGCCAGCAGGCGACTAGCGCGATGGTACCAAGAGACCCAGTACTTC. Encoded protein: CASRRLARWYQETQYF.

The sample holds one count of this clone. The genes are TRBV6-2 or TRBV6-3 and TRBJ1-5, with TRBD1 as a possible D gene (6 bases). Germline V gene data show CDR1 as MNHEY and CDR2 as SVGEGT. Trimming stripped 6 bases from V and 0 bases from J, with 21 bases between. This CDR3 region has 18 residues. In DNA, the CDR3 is TGTGCCAGCAGACCTTCTGGCAGGGGCCTTTATAGCAATCAGCCCCAGCATTTT. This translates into CASRPSGRGLYSNQPQHF.

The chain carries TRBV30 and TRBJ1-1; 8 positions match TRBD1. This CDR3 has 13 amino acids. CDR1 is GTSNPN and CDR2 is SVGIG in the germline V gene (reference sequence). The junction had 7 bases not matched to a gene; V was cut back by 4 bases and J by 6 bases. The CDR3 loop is CAWKLGDRSEAFF. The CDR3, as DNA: TGTGCCTGGAAACTAGGGGACAGGTCTGAAGCTTTCTTT.

CDR3 in DNA: TGTGCCAGCAGGAAAGCAGGGGGGACTAATGAAAAACTGTTTTTT. Protein: CASRKAGGTNEKLFF. The rearrangement links TRBV6-5 to TRBJ1-4, with TRBD1 matching over 7 bases. This CDR3 is 15 amino acids long. J lost 2 bases, V lost 6 bases, and 6 bases had no gene match. Germline V gene lookup returns CDR1 MNHEY and CDR2 SVGAGI.

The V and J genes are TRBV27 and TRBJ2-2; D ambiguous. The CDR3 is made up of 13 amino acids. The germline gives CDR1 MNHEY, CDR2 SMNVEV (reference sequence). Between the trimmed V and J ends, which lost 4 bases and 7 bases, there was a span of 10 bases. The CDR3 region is CASSSAANGELFF. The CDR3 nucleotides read TGTGCCAGCAGTTCCGCCGCGAACGGGGAGCTGTTTTTT.

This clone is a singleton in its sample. CDR3: CSAIEGNTEAFF. DNA for the CDR3: TGCAGTGCTATTGAGGGGAACACTGAAGCTTTCTTT. V is TRBV20-1 and J is TRBJ1-1, with unresolved D. CDR3 length equals 12 residues. V lost 4 bases, J lost 1 base, and 7 bases lay in between. The germline CDR1 and CDR2 sequences are DFQATT and SNEGSKA (reference sequence).

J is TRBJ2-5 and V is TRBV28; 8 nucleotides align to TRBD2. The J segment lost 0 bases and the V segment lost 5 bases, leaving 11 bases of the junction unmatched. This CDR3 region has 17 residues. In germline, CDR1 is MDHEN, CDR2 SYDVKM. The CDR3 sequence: CASSPGGGNGYQETQYF. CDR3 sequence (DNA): TGTGCCAGCAGTCCGGGCGGGGGGAACGGGTACCAAGAGACCCAGTACTTC.

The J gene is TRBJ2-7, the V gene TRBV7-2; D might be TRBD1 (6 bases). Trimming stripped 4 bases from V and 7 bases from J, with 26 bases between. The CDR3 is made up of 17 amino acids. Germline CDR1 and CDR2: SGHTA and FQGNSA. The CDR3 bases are TGTGCCAGCAGCTCCACACTCCCGGGACATCCCCTTAGAGAGCAGTACTTC. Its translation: CASSSTLPGHPLREQYF.

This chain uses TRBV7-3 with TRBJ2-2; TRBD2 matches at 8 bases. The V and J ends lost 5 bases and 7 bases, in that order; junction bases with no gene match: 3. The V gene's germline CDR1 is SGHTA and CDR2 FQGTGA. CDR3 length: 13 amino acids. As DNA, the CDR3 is TGTGCCAGCAGCAAGACTAGCGTCGGGGAGCTGTTTTTT. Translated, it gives CASSKTSVGELFF.

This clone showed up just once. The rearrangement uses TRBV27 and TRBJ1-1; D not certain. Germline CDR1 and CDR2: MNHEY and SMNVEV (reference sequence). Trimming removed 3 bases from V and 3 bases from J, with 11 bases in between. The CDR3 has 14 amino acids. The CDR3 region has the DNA TGTGCCAGCAGTTTCCGTGGACGGGACACTGAAGCTTTCTTT. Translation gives CASSFRGRDTEAFF.

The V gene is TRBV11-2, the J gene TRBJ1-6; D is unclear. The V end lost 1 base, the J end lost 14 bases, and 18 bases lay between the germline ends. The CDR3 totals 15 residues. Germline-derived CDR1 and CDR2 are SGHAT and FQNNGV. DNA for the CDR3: TGTGCCAGCAGCTTAGCCCCGACACGGGCGGATTCCCTCCACTTT. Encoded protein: CASSLAPTRADSLHF.

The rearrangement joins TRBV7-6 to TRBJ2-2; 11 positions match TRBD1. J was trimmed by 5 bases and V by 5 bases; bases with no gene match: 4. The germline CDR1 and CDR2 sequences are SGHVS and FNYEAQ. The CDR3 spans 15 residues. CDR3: CASSTGTGGTGELFF. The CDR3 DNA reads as TGTGCCAGCAGCACCGGGACAGGGGGGACCGGGGAGCTGTTTTTT.

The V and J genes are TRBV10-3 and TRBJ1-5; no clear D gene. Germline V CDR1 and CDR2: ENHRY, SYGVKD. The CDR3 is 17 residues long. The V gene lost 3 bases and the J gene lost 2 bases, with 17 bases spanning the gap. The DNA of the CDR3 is TGTGCCATCAGTGATCACCGGGAGCGACACGGCAATCAGCCCCAGCATTTT. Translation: CAISDHRERHGNQPQHF.

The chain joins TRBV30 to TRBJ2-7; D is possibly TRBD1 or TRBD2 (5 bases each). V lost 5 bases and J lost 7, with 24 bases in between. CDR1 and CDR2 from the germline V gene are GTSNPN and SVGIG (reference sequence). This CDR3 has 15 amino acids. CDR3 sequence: CAWGGRLRTKGEQYF. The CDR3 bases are TGTGCCTGGGGGGGTCGTCTCCGGACAAAAGGGGAGCAGTACTTC.

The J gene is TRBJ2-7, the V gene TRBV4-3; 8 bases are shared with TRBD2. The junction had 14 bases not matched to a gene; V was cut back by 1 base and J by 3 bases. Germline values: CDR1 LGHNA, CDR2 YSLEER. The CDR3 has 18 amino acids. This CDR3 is CASSQGWTGLVFLYEQYF. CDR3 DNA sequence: TGCGCCAGCAGCCAAGGTTGGACGGGACTAGTATTTCTCTACGAGCAGTACTTC.

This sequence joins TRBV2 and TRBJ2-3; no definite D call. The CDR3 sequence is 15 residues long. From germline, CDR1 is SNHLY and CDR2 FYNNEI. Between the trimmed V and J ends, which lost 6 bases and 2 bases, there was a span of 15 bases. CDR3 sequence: CASRMPYRITDTQYF. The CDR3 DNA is TGTGCCAGCAGGATGCCTTACCGAATCACAGATACGCAGTATTTT.

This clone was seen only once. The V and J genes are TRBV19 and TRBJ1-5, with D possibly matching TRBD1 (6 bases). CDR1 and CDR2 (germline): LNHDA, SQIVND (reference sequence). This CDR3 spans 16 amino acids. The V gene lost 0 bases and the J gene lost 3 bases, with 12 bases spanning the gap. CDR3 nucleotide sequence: TGTGCCAGTAGTATAGATAGGGGGATGTTCAATCAGCCCCAGCATTTT. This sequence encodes CASSIDRGMFNQPQHF. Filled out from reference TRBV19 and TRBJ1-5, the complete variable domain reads DGGITQSPKYLFRKEGQNVTLSCEQNLNHDAMYWYRQDPGQGLRLIYYSQIVNDFQKGDIAEGYSVSREKKESFPLTVTSAQKNPTAFYLCASSIDRGMFNQPQHFGDGTRLSIL.

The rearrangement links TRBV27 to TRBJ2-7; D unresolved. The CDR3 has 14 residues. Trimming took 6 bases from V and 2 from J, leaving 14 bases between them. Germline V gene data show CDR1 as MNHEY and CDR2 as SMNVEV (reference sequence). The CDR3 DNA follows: TGTGCCAGCAGCCTGATTCAAGGCGCCTACGAGCAGTACTTC. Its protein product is CASSLIQGAYEQYF.

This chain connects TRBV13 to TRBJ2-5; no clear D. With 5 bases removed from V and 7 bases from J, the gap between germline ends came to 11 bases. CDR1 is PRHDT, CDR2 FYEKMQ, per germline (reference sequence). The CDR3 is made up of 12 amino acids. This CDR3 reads CASSRSVGTQYF. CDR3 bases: TGTGCCAGCAGCCGGAGTGTAGGGACCCAGTACTTC.

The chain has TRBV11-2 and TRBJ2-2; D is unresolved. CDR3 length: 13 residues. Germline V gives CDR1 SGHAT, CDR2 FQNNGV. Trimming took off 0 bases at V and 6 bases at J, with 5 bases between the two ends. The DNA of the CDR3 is TGTGCCAGCAGCTTAGAGTCGGCCGGGGAGCTGTTTTTT. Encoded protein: CASSLESAGELFF.

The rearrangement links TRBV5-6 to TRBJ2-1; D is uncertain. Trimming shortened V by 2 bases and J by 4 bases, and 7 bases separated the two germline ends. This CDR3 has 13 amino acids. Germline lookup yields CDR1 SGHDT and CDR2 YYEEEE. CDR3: CASSFGRYNEQFF. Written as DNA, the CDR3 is TGTGCCAGCAGCTTTGGCCGGTACAATGAGCAGTTCTTC.

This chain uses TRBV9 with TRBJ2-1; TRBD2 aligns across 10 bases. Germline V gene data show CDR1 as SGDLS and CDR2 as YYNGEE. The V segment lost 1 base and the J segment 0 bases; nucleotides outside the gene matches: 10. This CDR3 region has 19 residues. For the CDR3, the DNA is TGTGCCAGCAGCGTAACAGCGGGAGGGTCGGAAACCTCCTACAATGAGCAGTTCTTC. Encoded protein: CASSVTAGGSETSYNEQFF.